The 15 T cell receptor beta chains listed next were all sequenced from one sample in a study of CD8+CD57+ T cells in acquired aplastic anemia. Patients who underwent sequencing had shown CD8+CD57+ cell expansion by flow cytometry. TCR beta VDJ combinations and CDR3 sequences were profiled from genomic DNA. TCRdb redid the calling of the reads with MiXCR, one entry per CDR3 protein. The table has some 140,000 distinct CDR3 sequences, about 52% seen once; the top ten hold around 12%. The sequenced sample was sorted CD4+, CD8+, or CD8+CD57+ T cells (not recorded which) from PBMCs. The origin of the receptors is a human donor with aplastic anemia.

This clonotype was found many times. The V gene is TRBV5-4, the J gene TRBJ2-3, with D uncertain. CDR1 is SGHNT, CDR2 YYREEE, per germline (reference sequence). The V and J ends lost 5 bases and 2 bases respectively, with 6 bases between them. The CDR3 is 12 residues long. The CDR3 is CASRLNTDTQYF. DNA for the CDR3: TGTGCCAGCAGATTAAACACAGATACGCAGTATTTT. The full variable domain, in which reference TRBV5-4 and TRBJ2-3 provide the parts outside the CDR3, is ETGVTQSPTHLIKTRGQQVTLRCSSQSGHNTVSWYQQALGQGPQFIFQYYREEENGRGNFPPRFSGLQFPNYSSELNVNALELDDSALYLCASRLNTDTQYFGPGTRLTVL.

This clonotype has at least ten counts. This sequence joins TRBV6-5 and TRBJ2-2; D ambiguous. The CDR3 sequence is 14 residues long. Trimming took 0 bases from V and 5 from J, leaving 7 bases between them. Germline V gene sequence: CDR1 MNHEY, CDR2 SVGAGI. For the CDR3, the DNA is TGTGCCAGCAGTTACTCAATGGGAACCGGGGAGCTGTTTTTT. It specifies CASSYSMGTGELFF.

This clonotype has at least ten counts. The CDR3 loop reads CATSEPTGELFF. The CDR3 DNA reads TGTGCCACCAGTGAACCGACCGGGGAGCTGTTTTTT. This chain joins TRBV24-1 and TRBJ2-2; no definite D call. V was pared by 4 bases and J by 5 bases, with 4 bases between. This CDR3 comprises 12 residues. The germline V gene encodes CDR1 KGHDR and CDR2 SFDVKD.

This clonotype was found many times. This chain joins TRBV2 and TRBJ2-3; 12 positions agree with TRBD2. J lost 2 bases, V lost 6 bases, and 3 bases had no gene match. The CDR3 totals 15 residues. Per the germline V gene, CDR1 is SNHLY and CDR2 is FYNNEI. CDR3 nucleotide sequence: TGTGCCAGCAGCGGACTAGCGGGGCACACAGATACGCAGTATTTT. Protein: CASSGLAGHTDTQYF.

This clonotype was seen at least ten times. This rearrangement joins TRBV20-1 to TRBJ2-1, with D possibly matching TRBD2 (7 bases). This CDR3 is 14 amino acids long. Germline V lookup: CDR1 DFQATT, CDR2 SNEGSKA (reference sequence). V dropped 1 base and J dropped 15 bases, with 22 bases sitting between them. CDR3 protein: CSARAGGQDWLSFF. CDR3 nucleotide sequence: TGCAGTGCTAGAGCGGGGGGCCAGGACTGGCTATCGTTCTTC.

This clonotype was counted a single time. The rearrangement links TRBV20-1 to TRBJ2-1; the match to TRBD1 covers 10 bases. Unmatched junction bases numbered 9, after V lost 3 bases and J lost 4 bases. The length of the CDR3 is 16 residues. Germline assignment: CDR1 DFQATT and CDR2 SNEGSKA (reference sequence). Written as DNA, the CDR3 is TGCAGTGCTAGGCCCCGGGACAGGGGCCTTTACAATGAGCAGTTCTTC. Amino acid sequence: CSARPRDRGLYNEQFF.

This clonotype was seen only a few times. The chain is built from TRBV12-3 or TRBV12-4 and TRBJ2-1; D unresolved. V lost 5 bases to trimming and J lost 7 bases, with 6 bases between them. CDR3 length equals 11 residues. CDR3 sequence: CASSRINEQFF. DNA for the CDR3: TGTGCCAGCAGTAGAATAAATGAGCAGTTCTTC.

The J gene is TRBJ1-2, the V gene TRBV6-1; TRBD1 aligns across 8 bases. CDR3 length equals 16 residues. Germline CDR1 and CDR2: MNHNS and SASEGT. V was clipped by 5 bases and J by 7 bases; unmatched bases: 15. The CDR3 DNA reads TGTGCCAGCAGTCCCCGGCGACAGGGGTGGTCTTTTGGCTACACCTTC. This gives the protein CASSPRRQGWSFGYTF.

This clonotype was observed once. The chain employs TRBV7-8 and TRBJ2-1; no clear D gene. V dropped 2 bases and J dropped 6 bases, with 5 bases sitting between them. This CDR3 has 12 amino acids. Germline values: CDR1 SGHVS, CDR2 FQNEAQ. CDR3 DNA sequence: TGTGCCAGCAGCTTATTTCTCAATGAGCAGTTCTTC. This sequence encodes CASSLFLNEQFF. The full variable domain, in which reference TRBV7-8 and TRBJ2-1 provide the parts outside the CDR3, is GAGVSQSPRYKVAKRGQDVALRCDPISGHVSLFWYQQALGQGPEFLTYFQNEAQLDKSGLPSDRFFAERPEGSVSTLKIQRTQQEDSAVYLCASSLFLNEQFFGPGTRLTVL.

This chain joins TRBV20-1 and TRBJ2-5; 9 nucleotides agree with TRBD1. The CDR3 spans 17 residues. The J segment lost 4 bases and the V segment lost 1 base, leaving 13 bases of the junction unmatched. Looked up from germline, CDR1 is DFQATT and CDR2 is SNEGSKA (reference sequence). The CDR3 spells CSARALLPGQGGETQYF. DNA for the CDR3: TGCAGTGCTAGAGCTCTACTCCCGGGACAGGGAGGAGAGACCCAGTACTTC.

This clonotype was seen at least ten times. This chain uses TRBV7-3 with TRBJ2-3; 10 bases match TRBD2. V gave up 5 bases and J gave up 6 bases; unmatched junction bases: 5. The CDR3 loop spans 14 amino acids. The germline V gene encodes CDR1 SGHTA and CDR2 FQGTGA. Here the CDR3 DNA reads TGTGCCAGCAGCCTAGCGGGGGATAGGGATACGCAGTATTTT. This gives the protein CASSLAGDRDTQYF.

By share of the sample, this clonotype is medium-sized. CDR3 nucleotide sequence: TGCGCCAGCAGTGAGTCGGCGGGGGGTAGCGAGCAGTACTTC. Translating gives CASSESAGGSEQYF. This sequence joins TRBV10-2 and TRBJ2-7; TRBD2 matches 8 bases. Germline-derived CDR1 and CDR2 are WSHSY and SAAADI. Trimming cost V 0 bases and J 6 bases; bases outside gene matches: 4. The CDR3 has 14 residues.

This clonotype showed up many times. This chain uses TRBV4-2 with TRBJ2-1, with no clear D. The CDR3 loop spans 13 amino acids. Germline V CDR1 and CDR2: LGHNA, YNFKEQ. The ends were cut back, 0 bases at V and 8 bases at J, with 8 bases in the middle. The CDR3 here is CASSQDIGDEQFF. The CDR3 DNA follows: TGTGCCAGCAGCCAAGATATTGGGGATGAGCAGTTCTTC.

The chain recombines TRBV10-3 with TRBJ2-1; 7 positions agree with TRBD2. V was pared by 0 bases and J by 10 bases, with 12 bases of the junction left unmatched. Germline CDR1 is ENHRY and CDR2 is SYGVKD. This CDR3 is built from 16 residues. DNA of the CDR3: TGTGCCATCAGTGAGTCCGGCGGGAGAAGCGTCGAGGAGCAGTTCTTC. Translating it yields CAISESGGRSVEEQFF.

The rearrangement joins TRBV7-9 to TRBJ2-2; maybe TRBD1 (5 bases). The CDR3 totals 14 residues. Trimming removed 2 bases from V and 5 bases from J, with 9 bases in between. Germline CDR1 SEHNR, CDR2 FQNEAQ (reference sequence). CDR3 loop: CASSLYTGTGELFF. The CDR3, as DNA: TGTGCCAGCAGCTTATATACAGGAACCGGGGAGCTGTTTTTT. Using reference TRBV7-9 and TRBJ2-2 for the parts outside the CDR3, the full variable domain is DTGVSQNPRHKITKRGQNVTFRCDPISEHNRLYWYRQTLGQGPEFLTYFQNEAQLEKSRLLSDRFSAERPKGSFSTLEIQRTEQGDSAMYLCASSLYTGTGELFFGEGSRLTVL.